The source of this T cell receptor (beta chain) is a study of blood T cell repertoires in COVID-19. This clone was observed a few times. Sequencing used immunoSEQ multiplex PCR; TCRdb keeps in-frame clones, though not all of them. The data contain approximately 100,000 clones, approximately 80% of them singletons. The sequencing input was peripheral blood. The clonotype was recovered from a man aged 65 to 79 with active or convalescent COVID-19.

CDR3 loop: CASSLWDRGQEQYF. The CDR3 nucleotides read TGTGCCAGCAGCCTGTGGGACAGGGGGCAAGAGCAGTACTTC. The gene calls are TRBV3-1 (or the pseudogene TRBV3-2) and TRBJ2-7; 12 bases are shared with TRBD1. The CDR3 has 14 amino acids. CDR1 is LGHDT, CDR2 YNNKEL, per germline (reference sequence). With 4 bases clipped from V and 7 bases from J, the junction kept 5 bases outside the gene matches.